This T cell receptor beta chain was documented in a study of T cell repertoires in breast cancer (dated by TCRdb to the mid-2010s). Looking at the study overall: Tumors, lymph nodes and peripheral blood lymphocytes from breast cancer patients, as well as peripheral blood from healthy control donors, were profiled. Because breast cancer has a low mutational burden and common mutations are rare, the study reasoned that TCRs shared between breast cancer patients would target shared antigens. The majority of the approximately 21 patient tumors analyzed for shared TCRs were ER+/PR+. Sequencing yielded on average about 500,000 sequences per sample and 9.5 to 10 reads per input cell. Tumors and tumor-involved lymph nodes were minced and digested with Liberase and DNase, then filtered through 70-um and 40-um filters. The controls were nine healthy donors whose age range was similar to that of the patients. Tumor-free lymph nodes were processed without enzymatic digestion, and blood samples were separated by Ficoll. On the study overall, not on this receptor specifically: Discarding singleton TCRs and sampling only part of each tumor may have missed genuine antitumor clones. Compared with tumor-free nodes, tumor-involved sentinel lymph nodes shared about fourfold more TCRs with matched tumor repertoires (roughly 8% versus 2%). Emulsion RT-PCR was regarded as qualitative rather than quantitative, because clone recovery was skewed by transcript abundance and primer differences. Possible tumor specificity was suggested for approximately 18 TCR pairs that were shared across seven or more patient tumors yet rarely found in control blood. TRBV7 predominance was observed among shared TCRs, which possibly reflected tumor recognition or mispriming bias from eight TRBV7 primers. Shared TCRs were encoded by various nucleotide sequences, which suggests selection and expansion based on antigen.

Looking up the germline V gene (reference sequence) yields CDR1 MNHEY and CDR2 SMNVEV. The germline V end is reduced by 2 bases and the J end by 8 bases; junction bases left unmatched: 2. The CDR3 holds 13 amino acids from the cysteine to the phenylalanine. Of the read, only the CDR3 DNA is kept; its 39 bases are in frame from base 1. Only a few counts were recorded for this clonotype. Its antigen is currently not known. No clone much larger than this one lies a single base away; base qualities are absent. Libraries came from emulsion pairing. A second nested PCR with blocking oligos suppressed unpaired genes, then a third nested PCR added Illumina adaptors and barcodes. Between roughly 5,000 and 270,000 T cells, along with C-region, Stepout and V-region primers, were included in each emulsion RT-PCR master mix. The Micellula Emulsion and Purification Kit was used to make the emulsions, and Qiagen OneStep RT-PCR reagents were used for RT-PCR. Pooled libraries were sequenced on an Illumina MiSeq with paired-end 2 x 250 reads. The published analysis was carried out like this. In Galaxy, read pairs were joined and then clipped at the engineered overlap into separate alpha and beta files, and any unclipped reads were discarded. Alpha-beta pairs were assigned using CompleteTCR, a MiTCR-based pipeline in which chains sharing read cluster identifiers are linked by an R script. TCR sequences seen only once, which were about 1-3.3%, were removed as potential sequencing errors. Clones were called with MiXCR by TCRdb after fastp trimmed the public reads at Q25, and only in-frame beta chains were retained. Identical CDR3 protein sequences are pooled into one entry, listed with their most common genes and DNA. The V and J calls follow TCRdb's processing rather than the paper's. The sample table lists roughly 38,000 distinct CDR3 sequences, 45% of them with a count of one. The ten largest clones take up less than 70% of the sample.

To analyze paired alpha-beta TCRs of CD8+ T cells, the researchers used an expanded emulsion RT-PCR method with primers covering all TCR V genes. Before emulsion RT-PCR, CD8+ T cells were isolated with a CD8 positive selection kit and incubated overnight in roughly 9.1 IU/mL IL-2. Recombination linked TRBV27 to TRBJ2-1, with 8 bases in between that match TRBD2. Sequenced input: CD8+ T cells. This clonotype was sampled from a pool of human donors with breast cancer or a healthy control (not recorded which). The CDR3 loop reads CASSLIGRDEQFF. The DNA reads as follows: TGTGCCAGCAGTTTAATCGGGAGGGATGAGCAGTTCTTC.